Following are 2 T cell receptor beta chains from one sample sequenced in a study of response to subunit inactivated influenza vaccine. Using its own MiXCR run on the RT-PCR reads, TCRdb lists one record per CDR3 protein. The sample consists of 860,000 or so distinct CDR3 sequences, over 20% of them appearing once. Sequenced material: PBMCs from blood, taken roughly 5 days after vaccination. The receptors derive from a man aged 45 to 65 who received an inactivated influenza vaccine.

This chain joins TRBV7-9 and TRBJ1-2; D gene uncertain. The germline gives CDR1 SEHNR, CDR2 FQNEAQ (reference sequence). CDR3 size: 14 residues. The germline V and J ends were trimmed by 7 bases and 1 base, with 13 bases remaining between them. In DNA form, the CDR3 reads TGTGCCAGCACCAGACTGGGTTTTAACTATGGCTACACCTTC. This codes for CASTRLGFNYGYTF.

The V and J genes are TRBV29-1 and TRBJ2-1; weak D call: TRBD1 (5 bases). The CDR3 is made up of 10 amino acids. Trimming took off 7 bases at V and 12 bases at J, with 13 bases between the two ends. Germline V gives CDR1 SQVTM, CDR2 ANQGSEA. Here the CDR3 DNA reads TGCAGCGCCGGTCAGGGAATGCAGTTCTTC. It codes for CSAGQGMQFF.